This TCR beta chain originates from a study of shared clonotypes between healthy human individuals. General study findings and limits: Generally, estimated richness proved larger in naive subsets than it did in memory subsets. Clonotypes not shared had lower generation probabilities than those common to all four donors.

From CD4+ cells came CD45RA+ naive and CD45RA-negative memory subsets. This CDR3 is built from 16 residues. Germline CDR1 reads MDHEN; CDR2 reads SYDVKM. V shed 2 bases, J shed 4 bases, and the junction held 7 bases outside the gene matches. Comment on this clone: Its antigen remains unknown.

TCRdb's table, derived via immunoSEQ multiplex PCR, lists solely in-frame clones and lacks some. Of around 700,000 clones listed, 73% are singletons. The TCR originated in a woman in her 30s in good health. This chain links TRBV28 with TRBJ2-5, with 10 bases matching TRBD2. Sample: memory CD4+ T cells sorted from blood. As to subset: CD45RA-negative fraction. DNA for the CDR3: TGTGCCAGCAGTTTACATACTAGCGGGATTAGAGAGACCCAGTACTTC. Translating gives CASSLHTSGIRETQYF.